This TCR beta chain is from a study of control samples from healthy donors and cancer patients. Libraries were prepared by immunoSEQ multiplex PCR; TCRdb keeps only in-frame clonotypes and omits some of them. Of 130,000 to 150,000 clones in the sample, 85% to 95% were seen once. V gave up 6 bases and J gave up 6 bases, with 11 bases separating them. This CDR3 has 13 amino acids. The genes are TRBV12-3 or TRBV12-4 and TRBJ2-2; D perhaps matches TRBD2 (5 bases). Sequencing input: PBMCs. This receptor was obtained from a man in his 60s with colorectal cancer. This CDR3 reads CASSPGGPGELFF. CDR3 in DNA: TGTGCCAGCAGCCCCGGAGGCCCCGGGGAGCTGTTTTTT.